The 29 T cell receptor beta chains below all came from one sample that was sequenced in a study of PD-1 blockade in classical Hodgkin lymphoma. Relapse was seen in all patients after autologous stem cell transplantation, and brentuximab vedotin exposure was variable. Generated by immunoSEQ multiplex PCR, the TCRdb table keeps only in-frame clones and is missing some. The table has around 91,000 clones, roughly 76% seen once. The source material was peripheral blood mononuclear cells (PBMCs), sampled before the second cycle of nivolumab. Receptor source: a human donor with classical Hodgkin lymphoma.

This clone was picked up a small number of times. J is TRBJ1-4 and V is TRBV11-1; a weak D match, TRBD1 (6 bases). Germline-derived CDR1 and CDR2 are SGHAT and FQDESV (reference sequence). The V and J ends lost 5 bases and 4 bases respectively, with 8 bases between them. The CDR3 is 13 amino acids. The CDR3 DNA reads TGTGCCAGCAGCCGGACAGTTAATGAAAAACTGTTTTTT. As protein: CASSRTVNEKLFF.

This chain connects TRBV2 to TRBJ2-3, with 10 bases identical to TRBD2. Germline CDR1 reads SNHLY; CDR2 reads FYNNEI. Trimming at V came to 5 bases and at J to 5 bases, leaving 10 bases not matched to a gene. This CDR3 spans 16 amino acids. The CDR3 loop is CASSKFTSGVRDTQYF. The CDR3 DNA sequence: TGTGCCAGCAGTAAATTCACTAGCGGGGTCAGAGATACGCAGTATTTT.

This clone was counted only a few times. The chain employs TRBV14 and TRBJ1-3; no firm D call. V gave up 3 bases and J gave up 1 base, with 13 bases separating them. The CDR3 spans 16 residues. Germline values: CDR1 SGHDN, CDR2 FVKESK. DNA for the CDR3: TGTGCCAGCAGCCACCCCGGAGAAGCGTCTGGAAACACCATATATTTT. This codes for CASSHPGEASGNTIYF.

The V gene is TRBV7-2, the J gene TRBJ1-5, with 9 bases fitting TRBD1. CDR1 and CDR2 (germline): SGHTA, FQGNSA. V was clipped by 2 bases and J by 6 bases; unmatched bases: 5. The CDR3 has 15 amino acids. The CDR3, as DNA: TGTGCCAGCAGCTTATCTACAGGGGGCACTCAGCCCCAGCATTTT. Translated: CASSLSTGGTQPQHF.

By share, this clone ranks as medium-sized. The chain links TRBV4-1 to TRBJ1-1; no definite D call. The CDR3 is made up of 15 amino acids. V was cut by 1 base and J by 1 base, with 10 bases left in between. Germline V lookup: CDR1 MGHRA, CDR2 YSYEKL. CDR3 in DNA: TGCGCCAGCAGCCAAGGTCCAGTAGGGAACACTGAAGCTTTCTTT. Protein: CASSQGPVGNTEAFF.

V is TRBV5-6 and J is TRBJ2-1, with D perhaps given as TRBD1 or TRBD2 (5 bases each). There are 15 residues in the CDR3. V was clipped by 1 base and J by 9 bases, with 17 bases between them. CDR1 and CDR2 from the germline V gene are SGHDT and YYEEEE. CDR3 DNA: TGTGCCAGCAGCTTGTTTGGGTCTAGCCAGGGTGAGCAGTTCTTC. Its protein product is CASSLFGSSQGEQFF.

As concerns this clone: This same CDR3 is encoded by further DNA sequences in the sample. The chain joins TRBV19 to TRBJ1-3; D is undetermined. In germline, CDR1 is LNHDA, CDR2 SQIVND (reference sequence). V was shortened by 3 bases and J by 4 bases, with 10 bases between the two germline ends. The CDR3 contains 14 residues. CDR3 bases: TGTGCCAGTAGTATCCGGGGTCGAGGAAACACCATATATTTT. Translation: CASSIRGRGNTIYF. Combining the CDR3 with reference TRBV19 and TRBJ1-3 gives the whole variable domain DGGITQSPKYLFRKEGQNVTLSCEQNLNHDAMYWYRQDPGQGLRLIYYSQIVNDFQKGDIAEGYSVSREKKESFPLTVTSAQKNPTAFYLCASSIRGRGNTIYFGEGSWLTVV.

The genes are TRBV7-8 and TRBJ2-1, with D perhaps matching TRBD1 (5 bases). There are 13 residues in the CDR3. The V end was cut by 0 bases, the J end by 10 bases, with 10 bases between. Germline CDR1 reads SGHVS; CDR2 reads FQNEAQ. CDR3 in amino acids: CASSLAGPYEQFF. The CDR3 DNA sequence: TGTGCCAGCAGCTTAGCGGGGCCCTACGAGCAGTTCTTC.

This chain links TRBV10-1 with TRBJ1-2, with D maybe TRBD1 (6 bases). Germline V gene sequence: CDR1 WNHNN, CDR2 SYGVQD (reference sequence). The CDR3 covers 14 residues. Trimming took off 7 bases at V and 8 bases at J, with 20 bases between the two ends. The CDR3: CASTLARAGEGYTF. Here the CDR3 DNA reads TGCGCCAGCACCCTGGCCAGGGCAGGGGAAGGCTACACCTTC.

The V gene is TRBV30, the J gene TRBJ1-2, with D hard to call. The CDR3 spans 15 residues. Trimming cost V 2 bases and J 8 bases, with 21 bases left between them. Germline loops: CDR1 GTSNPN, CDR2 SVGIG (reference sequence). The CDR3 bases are TGTGCCTGGAGTCCGACCCGGACGGATCAGCGAGGCTACACCTTC. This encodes CAWSPTRTDQRGYTF.

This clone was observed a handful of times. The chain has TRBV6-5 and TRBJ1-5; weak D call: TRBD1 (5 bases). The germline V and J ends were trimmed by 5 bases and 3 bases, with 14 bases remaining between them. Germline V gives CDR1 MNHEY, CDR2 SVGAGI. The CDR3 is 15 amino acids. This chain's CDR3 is CASSPRWGDNQPQHF. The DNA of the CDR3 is TGTGCCAGCAGTCCCCGGTGGGGGGACAATCAGCCCCAGCATTTT.

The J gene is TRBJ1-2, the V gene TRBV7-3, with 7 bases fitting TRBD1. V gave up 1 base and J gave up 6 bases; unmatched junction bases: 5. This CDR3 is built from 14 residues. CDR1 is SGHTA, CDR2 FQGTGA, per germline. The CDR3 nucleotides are TGTGCCAGCAGCTTAAATCTCCAGGGGGATGGCTACACCTTC. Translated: CASSLNLQGDGYTF.

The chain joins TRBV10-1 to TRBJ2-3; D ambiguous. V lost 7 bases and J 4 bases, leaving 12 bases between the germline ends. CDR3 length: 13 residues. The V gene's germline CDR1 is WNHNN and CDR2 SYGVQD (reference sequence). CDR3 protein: CASNTAAADTQYF. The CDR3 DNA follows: TGCGCCAGCAACACGGCCGCGGCAGATACGCAGTATTTT.

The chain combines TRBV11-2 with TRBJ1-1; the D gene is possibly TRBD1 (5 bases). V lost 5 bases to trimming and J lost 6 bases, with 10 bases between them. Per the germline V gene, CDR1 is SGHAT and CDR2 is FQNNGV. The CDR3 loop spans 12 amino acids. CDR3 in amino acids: CASSIRQSEAFF. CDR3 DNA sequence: TGTGCCAGCAGCATCAGACAGTCTGAAGCTTTCTTT.

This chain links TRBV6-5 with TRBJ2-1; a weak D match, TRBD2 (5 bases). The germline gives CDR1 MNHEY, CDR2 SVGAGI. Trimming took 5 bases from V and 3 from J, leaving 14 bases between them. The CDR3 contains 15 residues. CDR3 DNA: TGTGCCAGCAGTCCCTCACTAGGACTCTACAATGAGCAGTTCTTC. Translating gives CASSPSLGLYNEQFF.

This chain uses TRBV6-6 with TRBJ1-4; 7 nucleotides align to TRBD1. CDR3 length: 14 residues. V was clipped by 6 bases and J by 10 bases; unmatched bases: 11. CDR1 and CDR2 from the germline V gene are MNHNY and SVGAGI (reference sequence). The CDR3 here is CASSPSPQGGKLFF. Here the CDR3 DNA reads TGTGCCAGCAGCCCTTCCCCCCAGGGGGGAAAACTGTTTTTT.

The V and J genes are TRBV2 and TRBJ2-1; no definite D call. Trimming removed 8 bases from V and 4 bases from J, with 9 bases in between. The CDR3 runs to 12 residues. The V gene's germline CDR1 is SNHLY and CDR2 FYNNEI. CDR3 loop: CASAASYNEQFF. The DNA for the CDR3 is TGTGCCAGCGCGGCGTCTTACAATGAGCAGTTCTTC. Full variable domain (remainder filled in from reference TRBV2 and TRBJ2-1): EPEVTQTPSHQVTQMGQEVILRCVPISNHLYFYWYRQILGQKVEFLVSFYNNEISEKSEIFDDQFSVERPDGSNFTLKIRSTKLEDSAMYFCASAASYNEQFFGPGTRLTVL.

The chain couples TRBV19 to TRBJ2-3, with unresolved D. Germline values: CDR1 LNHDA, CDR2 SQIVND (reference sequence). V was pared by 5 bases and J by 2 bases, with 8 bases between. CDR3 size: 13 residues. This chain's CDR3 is CASSGSLTDTQYF. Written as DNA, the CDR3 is TGTGCCAGTAGTGGCAGCCTCACAGATACGCAGTATTTT.

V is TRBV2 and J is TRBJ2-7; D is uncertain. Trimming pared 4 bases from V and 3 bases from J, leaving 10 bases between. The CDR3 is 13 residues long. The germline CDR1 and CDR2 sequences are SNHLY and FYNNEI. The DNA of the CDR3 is TGTGCCAGCAGTGTAGGCAGAAACTACGAGCAGTACTTC. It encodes CASSVGRNYEQYF.

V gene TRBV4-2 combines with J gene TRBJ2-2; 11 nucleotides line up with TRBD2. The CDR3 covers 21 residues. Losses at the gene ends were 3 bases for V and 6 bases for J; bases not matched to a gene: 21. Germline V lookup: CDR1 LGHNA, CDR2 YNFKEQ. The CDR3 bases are TGTGCCAGCAGCCAGGTCCTTAGCGGGAGGGCGGGAACAAGGCGGCCCGGGGAGCTGTTTTTT. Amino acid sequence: CASSQVLSGRAGTRRPGELFF.

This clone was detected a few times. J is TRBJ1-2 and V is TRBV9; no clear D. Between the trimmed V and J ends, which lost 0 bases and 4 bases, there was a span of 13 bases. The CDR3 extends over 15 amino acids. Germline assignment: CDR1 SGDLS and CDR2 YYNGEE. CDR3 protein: CASSVGGGNPYGYTF. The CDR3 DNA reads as TGTGCCAGCAGCGTAGGAGGAGGGAACCCCTATGGCTACACCTTC.

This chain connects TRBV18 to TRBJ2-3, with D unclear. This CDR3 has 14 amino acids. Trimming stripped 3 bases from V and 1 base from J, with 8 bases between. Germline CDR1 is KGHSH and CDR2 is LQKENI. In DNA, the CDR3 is TGTGCCAGCTCACCCCCCACCGGCACAGATACGCAGTATTTT. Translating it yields CASSPPTGTDTQYF.

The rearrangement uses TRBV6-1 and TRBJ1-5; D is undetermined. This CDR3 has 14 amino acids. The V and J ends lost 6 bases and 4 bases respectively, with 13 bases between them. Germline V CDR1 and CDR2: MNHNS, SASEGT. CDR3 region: CASRFLGGNQPQHF. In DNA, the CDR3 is TGTGCCAGCAGATTCTTAGGAGGGAATCAGCCCCAGCATTTT.

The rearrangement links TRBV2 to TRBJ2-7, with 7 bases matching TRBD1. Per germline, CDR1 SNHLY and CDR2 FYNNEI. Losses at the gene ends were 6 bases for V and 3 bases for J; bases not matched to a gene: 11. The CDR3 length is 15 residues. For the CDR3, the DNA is TGTGCCAGCAGGGCCCGGACAGGCGCTGACTACGAGCAGTACTTC. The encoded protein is CASRARTGADYEQYF.

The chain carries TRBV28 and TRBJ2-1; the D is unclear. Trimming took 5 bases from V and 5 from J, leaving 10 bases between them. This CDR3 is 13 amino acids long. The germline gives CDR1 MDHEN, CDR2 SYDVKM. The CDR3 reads CASSRSGNNEQFF. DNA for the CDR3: TGTGCCAGCAGTCGGTCAGGAAACAATGAGCAGTTCTTC.

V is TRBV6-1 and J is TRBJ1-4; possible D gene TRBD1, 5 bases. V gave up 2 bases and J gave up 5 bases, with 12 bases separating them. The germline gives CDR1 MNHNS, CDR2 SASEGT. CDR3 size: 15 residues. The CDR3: CASSERGSGNEKLFF. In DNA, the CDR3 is TGTGCCAGCAGTGAAAGGGGCAGTGGAAATGAAAAACTGTTTTTT.

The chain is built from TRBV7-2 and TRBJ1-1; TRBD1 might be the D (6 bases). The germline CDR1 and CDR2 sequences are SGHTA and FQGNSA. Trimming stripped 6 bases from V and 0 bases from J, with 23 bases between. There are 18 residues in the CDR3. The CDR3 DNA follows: TGTGCCAGCAGTCGAACGGCCCGGCAGGGGATATTGAACACTGAAGCTTTCTTT. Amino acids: CASSRTARQGILNTEAFF.

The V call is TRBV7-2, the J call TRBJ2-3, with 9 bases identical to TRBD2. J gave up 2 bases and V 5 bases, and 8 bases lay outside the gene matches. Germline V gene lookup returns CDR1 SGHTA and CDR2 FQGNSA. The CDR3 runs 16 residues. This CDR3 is CASSRAGGAATDTQYF. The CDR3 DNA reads TGTGCCAGCAGCCGCGCGGGGGGGGCGGCCACAGATACGCAGTATTTT. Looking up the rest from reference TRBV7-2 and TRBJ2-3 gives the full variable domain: GAGVSQSPSNKVTEKGKDVELRCDPISGHTALYWYRQSLGQGLEFLIYFQGNSAPDKSGLPSDRFSAERTGGSVSTLTIQRTQQEDSAVYLCASSRAGGAATDTQYFGPGTRLTVL.

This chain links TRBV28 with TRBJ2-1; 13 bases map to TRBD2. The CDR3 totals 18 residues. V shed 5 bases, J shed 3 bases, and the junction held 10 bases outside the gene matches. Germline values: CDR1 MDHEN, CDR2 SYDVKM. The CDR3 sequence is CASSLAQGLAGLYNEQFF. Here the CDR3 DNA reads TGTGCCAGCAGTCTTGCGCAGGGACTAGCGGGACTCTACAATGAGCAGTTCTTC.